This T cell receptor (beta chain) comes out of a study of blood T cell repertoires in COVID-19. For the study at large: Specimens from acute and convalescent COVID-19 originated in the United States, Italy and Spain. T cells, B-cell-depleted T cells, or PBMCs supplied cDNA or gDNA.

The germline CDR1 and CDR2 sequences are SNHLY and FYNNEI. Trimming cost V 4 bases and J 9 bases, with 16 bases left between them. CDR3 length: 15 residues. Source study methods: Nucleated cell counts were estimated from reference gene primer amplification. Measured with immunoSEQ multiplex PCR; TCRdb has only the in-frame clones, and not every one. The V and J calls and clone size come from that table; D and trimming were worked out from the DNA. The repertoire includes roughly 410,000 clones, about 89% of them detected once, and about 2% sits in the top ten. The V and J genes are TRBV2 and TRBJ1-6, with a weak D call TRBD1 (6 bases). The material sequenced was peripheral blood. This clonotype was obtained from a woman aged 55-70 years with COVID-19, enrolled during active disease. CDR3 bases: TGTGCCAGCAGTGCGACGACTGGGGGCAGTTCACCCCTCCACTTT. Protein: CASSATTGGSSPLHF.